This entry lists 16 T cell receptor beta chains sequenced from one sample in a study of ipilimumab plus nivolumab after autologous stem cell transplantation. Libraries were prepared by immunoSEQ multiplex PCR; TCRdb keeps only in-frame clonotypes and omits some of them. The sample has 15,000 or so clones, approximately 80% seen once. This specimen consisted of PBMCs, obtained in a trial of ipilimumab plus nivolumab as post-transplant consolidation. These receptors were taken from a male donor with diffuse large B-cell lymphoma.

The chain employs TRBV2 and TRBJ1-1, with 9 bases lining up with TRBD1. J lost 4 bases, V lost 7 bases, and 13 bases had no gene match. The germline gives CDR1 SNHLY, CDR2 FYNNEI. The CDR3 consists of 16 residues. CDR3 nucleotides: TGTGCCAGCACTGGCGGACAGGGGTCGATGATCACTGAAGCTTTCTTT. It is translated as CASTGGQGSMITEAFF. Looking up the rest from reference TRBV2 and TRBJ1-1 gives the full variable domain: EPEVTQTPSHQVTQMGQEVILRCVPISNHLYFYWYRQILGQKVEFLVSFYNNEISEKSEIFDDQFSVERPDGSNFTLKIRSTKLEDSAMYFCASTGGQGSMITEAFFGQGTRLTVV.

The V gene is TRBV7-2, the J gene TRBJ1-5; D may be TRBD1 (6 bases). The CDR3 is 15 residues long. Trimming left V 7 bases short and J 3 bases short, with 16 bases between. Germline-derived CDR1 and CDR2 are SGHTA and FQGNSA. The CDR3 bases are TGTGCCAGCACCCTGGGTACAGGGTCCAATCAGCCCCAGCATTTT. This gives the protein CASTLGTGSNQPQHF.

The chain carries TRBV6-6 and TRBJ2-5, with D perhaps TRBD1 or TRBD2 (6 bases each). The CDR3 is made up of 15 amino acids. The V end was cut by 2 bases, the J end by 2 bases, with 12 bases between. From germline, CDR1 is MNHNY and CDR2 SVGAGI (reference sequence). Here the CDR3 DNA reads TGTGCCAGCAGTTACGGGGGCGGGGAACAAGAGACCCAGTACTTC. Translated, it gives CASSYGGGEQETQYF.

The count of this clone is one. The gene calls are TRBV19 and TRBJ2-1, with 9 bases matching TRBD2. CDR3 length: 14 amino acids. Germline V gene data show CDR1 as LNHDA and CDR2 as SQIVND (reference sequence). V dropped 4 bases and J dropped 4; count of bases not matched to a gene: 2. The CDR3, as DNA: TGTGCCAGTAGTACTAGCGGGAATTACAATGAGCAGTTCTTC. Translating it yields CASSTSGNYNEQFF. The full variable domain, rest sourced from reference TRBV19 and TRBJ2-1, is DGGITQSPKYLFRKEGQNVTLSCEQNLNHDAMYWYRQDPGQGLRLIYYSQIVNDFQKGDIAEGYSVSREKKESFPLTVTSAQKNPTAFYLCASSTSGNYNEQFFGPGTRLTVL.

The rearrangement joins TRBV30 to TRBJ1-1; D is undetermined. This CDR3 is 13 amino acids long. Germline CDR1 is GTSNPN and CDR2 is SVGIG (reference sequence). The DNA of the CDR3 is TGTGTTTCCCGGACGGCGAAACACACTGAAGCTTTCTTT. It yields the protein CVSRTAKHTEAFF.

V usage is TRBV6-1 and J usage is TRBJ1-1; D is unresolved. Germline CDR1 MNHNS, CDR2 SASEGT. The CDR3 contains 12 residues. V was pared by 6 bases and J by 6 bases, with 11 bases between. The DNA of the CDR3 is TGTGCCAGCAGCCCCGTGACACCTGAAGCTTTCTTT. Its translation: CASSPVTPEAFF.

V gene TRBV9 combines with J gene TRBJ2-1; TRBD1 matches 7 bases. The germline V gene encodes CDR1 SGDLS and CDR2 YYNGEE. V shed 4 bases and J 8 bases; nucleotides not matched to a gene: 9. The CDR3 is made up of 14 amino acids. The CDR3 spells CASSPLGQFYEQFF. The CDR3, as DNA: TGTGCCAGCAGCCCACTGGGACAGTTCTATGAGCAGTTCTTC.

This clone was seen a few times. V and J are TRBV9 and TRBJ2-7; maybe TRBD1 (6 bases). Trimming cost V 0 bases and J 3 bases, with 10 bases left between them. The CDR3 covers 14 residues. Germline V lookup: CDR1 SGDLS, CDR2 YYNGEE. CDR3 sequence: CASSVGDTNYEQYF. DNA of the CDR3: TGTGCCAGCAGCGTAGGGGACACAAACTACGAGCAGTACTTC. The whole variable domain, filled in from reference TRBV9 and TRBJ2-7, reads DSGVTQTPKHLITATGQRVTLRCSPRSGDLSVYWYQQSLDQGLQFLIQYYNGEERAKGNILERFSAQQFPDLHSELNLSSLELGDSALYFCASSVGDTNYEQYFGPGTRLTVT.

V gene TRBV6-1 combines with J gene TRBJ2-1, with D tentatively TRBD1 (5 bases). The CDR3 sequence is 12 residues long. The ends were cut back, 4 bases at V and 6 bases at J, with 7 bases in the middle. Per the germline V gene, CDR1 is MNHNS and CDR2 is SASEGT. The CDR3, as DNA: TGTGCCAGCAGTGCTGACAGCAATGAGCAGTTCTTC. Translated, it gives CASSADSNEQFF.

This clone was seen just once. CDR3: CASRTPGPQHF. The DNA for the CDR3 is TGTGCCAGCAGAACTCCGGGGCCCCAGCATTTT. This sequence joins TRBV6-1 and TRBJ1-5; no clear D. The germline V and J ends were trimmed by 6 bases and 9 bases, with 9 bases remaining between them. Germline assignment: CDR1 MNHNS and CDR2 SASEGT. The CDR3 is 11 amino acids.

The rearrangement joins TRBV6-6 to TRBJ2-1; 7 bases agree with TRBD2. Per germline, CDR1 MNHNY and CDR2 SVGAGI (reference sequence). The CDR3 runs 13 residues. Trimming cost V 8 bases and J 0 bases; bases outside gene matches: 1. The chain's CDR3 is CASGGSSYNEQFF. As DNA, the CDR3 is TGTGCCAGCGGCGGGAGCTCCTACAATGAGCAGTTCTTC.

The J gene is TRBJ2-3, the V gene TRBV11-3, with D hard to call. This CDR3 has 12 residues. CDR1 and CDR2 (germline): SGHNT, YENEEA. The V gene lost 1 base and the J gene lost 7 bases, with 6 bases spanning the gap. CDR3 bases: TGTGCCAGCAGCTTAGTGCGGAATACGCAGTATTTT. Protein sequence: CASSLVRNTQYF.

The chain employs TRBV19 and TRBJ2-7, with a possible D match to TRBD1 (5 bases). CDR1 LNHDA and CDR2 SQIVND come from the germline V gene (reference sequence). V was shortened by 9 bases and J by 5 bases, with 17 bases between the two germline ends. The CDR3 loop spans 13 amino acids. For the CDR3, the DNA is TGTGCCAGCGCCTGGGGCACAGGCCACGAGCAGTACTTC. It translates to CASAWGTGHEQYF.

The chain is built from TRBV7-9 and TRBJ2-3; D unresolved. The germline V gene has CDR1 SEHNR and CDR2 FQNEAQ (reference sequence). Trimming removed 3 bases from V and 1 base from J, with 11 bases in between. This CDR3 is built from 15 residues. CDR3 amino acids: CASSFMRRRTDTQYF. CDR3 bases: TGTGCCAGCAGCTTTATGAGACGGCGCACAGATACGCAGTATTTT.

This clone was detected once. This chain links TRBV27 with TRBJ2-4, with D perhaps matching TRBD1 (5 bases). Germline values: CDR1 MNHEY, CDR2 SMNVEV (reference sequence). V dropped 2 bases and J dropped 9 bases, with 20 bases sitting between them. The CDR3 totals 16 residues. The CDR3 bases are TGTGCCAGCAGTTTAGCTGGGGCGGATGGTGTTCGCATTCAGTACTTC. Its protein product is CASSLAGADGVRIQYF.

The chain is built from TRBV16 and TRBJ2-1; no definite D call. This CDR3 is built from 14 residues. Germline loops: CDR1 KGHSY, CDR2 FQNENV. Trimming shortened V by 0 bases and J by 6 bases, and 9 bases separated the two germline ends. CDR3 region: CASSQSAASNEQFF. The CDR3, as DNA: TGTGCCAGCAGCCAATCGGCCGCATCCAATGAGCAGTTCTTC.